The rows below give T cell receptor beta chains drawn from one sample of a study of blood T cell repertoires in COVID-19. Profiling relied on immunoSEQ multiplex PCR, and the TCRdb table lists in-frame clones only, not all of them. Of about 98,000 clones listed, about four fifths are singletons. The source material was peripheral blood. Receptor source: a man aged 35 to 55 with active or convalescent COVID-19. Both conserved end residues are part of each CDR3. The order of the fields is V gene, J gene, CDR3 length, CDR3 protein.

v_gene: TRBV28; j_gene: TRBJ1-4; len: 11; CDR3aa: CASRDSEKLFF
v_gene: TRBV11-2; j_gene: TRBJ2-7; len: 13; CDR3aa: CASSLGTDYEQYF
v_gene: TRBV5-1; j_gene: TRBJ1-2; len: 14; CDR3aa: CASSSRQGEAGYTF
v_gene: TRBV28; j_gene: TRBJ2-7; len: 12; CDR3aa: CASSIKERGYYF
v_gene: TRBV6-1; j_gene: TRBJ1-5; len: 17; CDR3aa: CASSEAKGQGAGQPQHF
v_gene: TRBV2; j_gene: TRBJ1-1; len: 12; CDR3aa: CASSPGGPEAFF
v_gene: TRBV19; j_gene: TRBJ1-6; len: 14; CDR3aa: CARTGRGLDSPLHF
v_gene: TRBV27; j_gene: TRBJ1-5; len: 14; CDR3aa: CASSLNRINQPQHF
v_gene: TRBV6-6; j_gene: TRBJ1-2; len: 13; CDR3aa: CASSPGPNYGYTF
v_gene: TRBV27; j_gene: TRBJ1-1; len: 17; CDR3aa: CASSFRDFSLMNTEAFF
v_gene: TRBV30; j_gene: TRBJ1-5; len: 16; CDR3aa: CAWSPMTGGGNQPQHF
v_gene: TRBV19; j_gene: TRBJ2-6; len: 18; CDR3aa: CASSINSGGASGANVLTF
v_gene: TRBV2; j_gene: TRBJ1-4; len: 15; CDR3aa: CASILAGTANEKLFF
v_gene: TRBV18; j_gene: TRBJ2-3; len: 17; CDR3aa: CASSRASGGPSTDTQYF
v_gene: TRBV19; j_gene: TRBJ2-1; len: 16; CDR3aa: CASSISTGSSYNEQFF
v_gene: TRBV19; j_gene: TRBJ2-7; len: 16; CDR3aa: CASRGLAGESSYEQYF
v_gene: TRBV10-3; j_gene: TRBJ1-2; len: 12; CDR3aa: CAINQGAYGYTF
v_gene: TRBV7-7; j_gene: TRBJ2-7; len: 13; CDR3aa: CASSYRESYEQYF
v_gene: TRBV19; j_gene: TRBJ2-2; len: 16; CDR3aa: CASRHPTSVSTGELFF
v_gene: TRBV7-2; j_gene: TRBJ1-1; len: 15; CDR3aa: CASSLEFGQNTEAFF
v_gene: TRBV3-1/TRBV3-2; j_gene: TRBJ1-3; len: 14; CDR3aa: CASSQAGTGNTIYF
v_gene: TRBV5-5; j_gene: TRBJ1-1; len: 16; CDR3aa: CASSPATGGGNTEAFF
v_gene: TRBV7-9; j_gene: TRBJ1-2; len: 14; CDR3aa: CASSLARSGGGYTF
v_gene: TRBV5-1; j_gene: TRBJ2-7; len: 13; CDR3aa: CASKTSGGLEQYF
v_gene: TRBV15; j_gene: TRBJ2-5; len: 15; CDR3aa: CATSREDYSWKTQYF
v_gene: TRBV30; j_gene: TRBJ1-5; len: 15; CDR3aa: CAWSGLTGDNQPQHF
v_gene: TRBV27; j_gene: TRBJ1-6; len: 15; CDR3aa: CASSLSPGEISPLHF
v_gene: TRBV5-1; j_gene: TRBJ1-1; len: 13; CDR3aa: CASSDERRTEAFF
v_gene: TRBV27; j_gene: TRBJ2-7; len: 14; CDR3aa: CASSPRDRGYEQYF
v_gene: TRBV15; j_gene: TRBJ1-5; len: 16; CDR3aa: CATSPRRTGQGEAQHF
v_gene: TRBV7-9; j_gene: TRBJ1-4; len: 15; CDR3aa: CATIRQGGTNEKLFF
v_gene: TRBV19; j_gene: TRBJ2-5; len: 13; CDR3aa: CASSMGQQETQYF
v_gene: TRBV3-1/TRBV3-2; j_gene: TRBJ2-5; len: 12; CDR3aa: CASSRADETQYF
v_gene: TRBV5-1; j_gene: TRBJ2-7; len: 15; CDR3aa: CASSPNGGASYEQYF
v_gene: TRBV18; j_gene: TRBJ1-5; len: 13; CDR3aa: CASSRGQVEPQHF
v_gene: TRBV14; j_gene: TRBJ1-1; len: 13; CDR3aa: CASSQGRRAEAFF
v_gene: TRBV4-3; j_gene: TRBJ2-3; len: 17; CDR3aa: CASSQDDFSGTRNTQYF
v_gene: TRBV12-3/TRBV12-4; j_gene: TRBJ1-1; len: 12; CDR3aa: CASGRGESEAFF
v_gene: TRBV29-1; j_gene: TRBJ1-1; len: 13; CDR3aa: CSVARQVNTEAFF
v_gene: TRBV21-1; j_gene: TRBJ2-3; len: 16; CDR3aa: CASSKVAGGSTDTQYF
v_gene: TRBV19; j_gene: TRBJ1-3; len: 13; CDR3aa: CATQTGEGNTIYF
v_gene: TRBV7-2; j_gene: TRBJ2-5; len: 17; CDR3aa: CASSLSFWAGVEETQYF